This passage covers 18 T cell receptor beta chains from one sample sequenced in a study of T cells expressing NK-cell markers. Reprocessing the 5' RACE reads, TCRdb reports a single entry for every CDR3 protein and omits DNA. This table lists approximately 380,000 distinct CDR3 sequences. Sequencing was carried out using blood T cells: a sorted CD56 or NKG2C T cell subset, CD4+ or CD8+ T cells, or bulk PBMC T cells (not recorded which). These receptors all come from a man aged 18-75 years in good health.

The chain employs TRBV28 and TRBJ2-7. The length of the CDR3 is 15 residues. Per the germline V gene, CDR1 is MDHEN and CDR2 is SYDVKM. CDR3 region: CASSSLQGLRYEQYF.

The chain has TRBV12-3 or TRBV12-4 and TRBJ2-7; TCRdb selects TRBD1, and the lack of DNA leaves this call unchecked. The CDR3 is made up of 15 amino acids. The CDR3: CASSLTGTSLYEQYF.

The CDR3 protein is CASSLSGTGARYF. The chain is built from TRBV6-5 and TRBJ2-7; the D call from TCRdb, TRBD1, cannot be confirmed without DNA. The germline V gene encodes CDR1 MNHEY and CDR2 SVGAGI. This CDR3 has 13 amino acids.

The chain combines TRBV2 with TRBJ2-3; the D call of TRBD2 rests on TCRdb alone, since no DNA is present to check it. Per the germline V gene, CDR1 is SNHLY and CDR2 is FYNNEI. CDR3 length equals 17 residues. CDR3 residues: CASRFPKSGGFTDTQYF.

J is TRBJ2-7 and V is TRBV20-1; TCRdb designates TRBD2, a call that cannot be tested without DNA. Germline loops: CDR1 DFQATT, CDR2 SNEGSKA (reference sequence). The CDR3 has 13 amino acids. CDR3 amino acids: CSATTGGQYEQYF.

The gene calls are TRBV20-1 and TRBJ2-7; checking the TCRdb D call of TRBD1 is not possible without DNA. CDR1 is DFQATT, CDR2 SNEGSKA, per germline (reference sequence). This CDR3 contains 12 residues. The CDR3: CSAVQGIYEQYF.

This chain uses TRBV7-2 with TRBJ1-3. The germline V gene has CDR1 SGHTA and CDR2 FQGNSA. This CDR3 spans 14 amino acids. The chain's CDR3 is CASSLRSSGNTIYF.

The V gene is TRBV2, the J gene TRBJ2-5. This CDR3 is 14 amino acids long. Germline V lookup: CDR1 SNHLY, CDR2 FYNNEI. CDR3 loop: CASSIGVLQETQYF.

The chain links TRBV5-1 to TRBJ2-7; the D gene TCRdb calls, TRBD1, cannot be checked with no DNA. Germline assignment: CDR1 SGHRS and CDR2 YFSETQ. The length of the CDR3 is 16 residues. This CDR3 is CASSFRSAGFKYEQYF.

The CDR3 sequence: CASSRDRARYEQYF. The chain employs TRBV7-8 and TRBJ2-7; checking the TCRdb D call of TRBD1 is not possible without DNA. CDR3 size: 14 residues. Germline CDR1 SGHVS, CDR2 FQNEAQ.

This chain joins TRBV5-1 and TRBJ2-1; TCRdb proposes TRBD1, but this gene call is untestable without DNA. The CDR3 is 14 residues long. Germline CDR1 is SGHRS and CDR2 is YFSETQ. The CDR3 reads CASRAAGQGAEQFF.

The CDR3 loop is CASSLDRDRNTGELFF. The chain combines TRBV14 with TRBJ2-2; TCRdb reports TRBD1, a call that lacks DNA to check it against. This CDR3 spans 16 amino acids. Germline CDR1 is SGHDN and CDR2 is FVKESK.

The V gene is TRBV11-3, the J gene TRBJ2-1; TCRdb's D gene call, TRBD1, goes unchecked for lack of DNA. The CDR3 runs 16 residues. The germline V gene has CDR1 SGHNT and CDR2 YENEEA. CDR3 sequence reads: CASSLQGQGMSHEQFF.

The chain uses TRBV7-2 and TRBJ1-6. Per germline, CDR1 SGHTA and CDR2 FQGNSA. The CDR3 spans 15 residues. This chain's CDR3 is CASSLGPSYNSPLHF.

The V and J genes are TRBV5-1 and TRBJ1-1; TCRdb indicates TRBD1, and absent DNA this call remains unverified. Germline CDR1 reads SGHRS; CDR2 reads YFSETQ. CDR3 length equals 18 residues. The CDR3: CASSLGVGGSWMNTEAFF.

The genes are TRBV24-1 and TRBJ2-1; TCRdb's D gene call, TRBD1, goes unchecked for lack of DNA. CDR3 length: 13 residues. Germline V lookup: CDR1 KGHDR, CDR2 SFDVKD. The CDR3 reads CATGGTANNEQFF.

The rearrangement joins TRBV12-3 or TRBV12-4 to TRBJ1-1. The CDR3 length is 14 residues. The CDR3 sequence: CASSLGPRNTEAFF.

V and J are TRBV7-8 and TRBJ2-7. CDR3 size: 14 residues. Germline V gives CDR1 SGHVS, CDR2 FQNEAQ. Here the CDR3 reads CASSLAAAAYEQYF.